The rows below give T cell receptor beta chains drawn from one sample of a study of T cells in Graves' hyperthyroidism and ophthalmopathy. TCRdb re-called the multiplex PCR reads through MiXCR, storing one row per CDR3 protein. The sample shows approximately 620,000 distinct CDR3 sequences, approximately 15% of them seen only once. What was sequenced was blood. The source of these receptors is a woman aged 40-49 years with Graves' ophthalmopathy. The CDR3 runs from the conserved cysteine through the conserved F or W. The order of the fields is D gene, V gene, clone size, CDR3 length, J gene, CDR3 protein, CDR3 DNA. A D gene is named only where the DNA matches it firmly. Some rows mark clone size as missing; the rest say once, few, many or name a class of expanded clone.

>-|TRBV19|-|12|TRBJ1-1
CATSRMGTEAFF
TGTGCCACCTCGAGAATGGGCACTGAAGCTTTCTTT
>-|TRBV15|few|16|TRBJ2-5
CATSRYPDRGQETQYF
TGTGCCACCAGCAGGTATCCGGACAGAGGTCAAGAGACCCAGTACTTC
>-|TRBV6-5|-|18|TRBJ2-2
CASSYSGPPSRHGGELFF
TGTGCCAGCAGTTACTCCGGACCCCCTTCCCGCCACGGCGGGGAGCTGTTTTTT
>-|TRBV7-2|-|12|TRBJ2-5
CASSFGSETQYF
TGTGCCAGCAGCTTCGGTTCAGAGACCCAGTACTTC
>-|TRBV30|few|15|TRBJ1-4
CAWTLKGGLNEKLFF
TGTGCCTGGACCCTCAAGGGTGGGTTAAATGAAAAACTGTTTTTT
>-|TRBV9|-|13|TRBJ2-7
CASSGAAGYEQYF
TGTGCCAGCAGCGGGGCAGCGGGCTACGAGCAGTACTTC
>TRBD2|TRBV7-3|many|16|TRBJ2-1
CASSSLGLAAYNEQFF
TGTGCCAGCAGCTCCCTTGGACTAGCGGCATACAATGAGCAGTTCTTC
>TRBD2|TRBV7-3|many|15|TRBJ2-1
CASSPGLSPPGEQFF
TGTGCCAGCAGCCCGGGACTAAGCCCTCCTGGGGAGCAGTTCTTC
>-|TRBV6-1|many|13|TRBJ2-7
CASSRDLASEQYF
TGTGCCAGCAGCAGAGACCTAGCTTCCGAGCAGTACTTC
>-|TRBV29-1|many|14|TRBJ1-2
CSVALIQRNYGYTF
TGCAGCGTTGCCCTGATACAGCGTAACTATGGCTACACCTTC
>TRBD1|TRBV19|-|14|TRBJ1-1
CASSPGQGVPEAFF
TGTGCCAGTAGTCCGGGACAGGGGGTTCCTGAAGCTTTCTTT
>TRBD2|TRBV24-1|many|15|TRBJ2-1
CATSDTGTSHNEQFF
TGTGCCACCAGTGATACTGGGACTAGCCACAATGAGCAGTTCTTC
>-|TRBV11-2|many|14|TRBJ2-1
CASSLSGSYNEQFF
TGTGCCAGCAGCTTATCTGGCTCCTACAATGAGCAGTTCTTC
>-|TRBV7-9|few|10|TRBJ2-3
CASVEDTQYF
TGTGCCAGCGTCGAAGATACGCAGTATTTT
>-|TRBV2|-|15|TRBJ1-3
CASRAQYYSGNTIYF
TGTGCCAGCAGGGCTCAGTATTACTCTGGAAACACCATATATTTT
>TRBD1|TRBV6-5|-|17|TRBJ1-1
CASSYFGTGVPNTEAFF
TGTGCCAGCAGTTACTTCGGGACAGGGGTTCCGAACACTGAAGCTTTCTTT
>TRBD2|TRBV4-2|few|16|TRBJ2-1
CASSQEGIAGKNEQFF
TGTGCCAGCAGCCAAGAGGGAATAGCGGGAAAGAATGAGCAGTTCTTC
>TRBD2|TRBV6-5|-|13|TRBJ2-1
CASSYGAGDEQFF
TGTGCCAGCAGTTACGGCGCGGGGGATGAGCAGTTCTTC
>-|TRBV6-1|many|14|TRBJ1-5
CASSRGYSNQPQHF
TGTGCCAGCAGTAGGGGTTATAGCAATCAGCCCCAGCATTTT
>-|TRBV12-3/TRBV12-4|many|16|TRBJ1-5
CASSFGGRYSNQPQHF
TGTGCCAGCAGTTTTGGGGGACGGTATAGCAATCAGCCCCAGCATTTT
>TRBD1|TRBV28|many|15|TRBJ2-7
CASSLADRRGYEQYF
TGTGCCAGCAGTTTGGCGGACAGGCGCGGCTACGAGCAGTACTTC
>-|TRBV27|-|12|TRBJ2-5
CASRGSTETQYF
TGTGCCAGCAGGGGTTCAACCGAGACCCAGTACTTC
>-|TRBV7-8|many|15|TRBJ1-4
CASSQAAGTNEKLFF
TGTGCCAGCAGCCAGGCGGCGGGGACTAATGAAAAACTGTTTTTT
>-|TRBV7-9|many|13|TRBJ2-7
CASSRPDLYEQYF
TGTGCCAGCAGCCGACCCGATCTCTACGAGCAGTACTTC
>-|TRBV10-3|few|14|TRBJ1-5
CATTAGGAGQPQHF
TGTGCCACCACCGCGGGGGGCGCTGGTCAGCCCCAGCATTTT
>-|TRBV27|few|14|TRBJ2-2
CASTLGDVPGEPFF
TGTGCCAGCACCCTAGGGGATGTTCCGGGGGAGCCGTTTTTT
>-|TRBV9|-|18|TRBJ2-3
CASSPQYGSRGGTDTQYF
TGTGCCAGCAGCCCACAGTACGGTTCGAGGGGTGGCACAGATACGCAGTATTTT
>-|TRBV7-9|-|16|TRBJ1-1
CASSNKGGAPNTEAFF
TGTGCCAGCAGCAATAAAGGCGGGGCCCCTAACACTGAAGCTTTCTTT
>-|TRBV18|-|16|TRBJ2-2
CASSLPGAETTGELFF
TGTGCCAGCTCACTTCCCGGGGCGGAAACGACCGGGGAGCTGTTTTTT
>-|TRBV6-2/TRBV6-3|-|15|TRBJ2-7
CASSYDGEGDYEQYF
TGTGCCAGCAGTTACGACGGCGAAGGAGACTACGAGCAGTACTTC
>TRBD1|TRBV28|-|14|TRBJ1-1
CASSSTGGLTEAFF
TGTGCCAGCAGTTCGACAGGGGGTCTAACTGAAGCTTTCTTT
>-|TRBV6-2/TRBV6-3|-|15|TRBJ1-5
CASRPLGLVGQSQHF
TGTGCCAGCAGACCTCTCGGGCTAGTGGGTCAGTCCCAGCATTTT
>-|TRBV28|many|18|TRBJ2-7
CASSPPPGRRSSSYEQYF
TGTGCCAGCAGTCCACCCCCGGGACGGCGGTCCAGCTCCTACGAGCAGTACTTC
>-|TRBV11-2|many|14|TRBJ2-7
CASSFPDLGYEQYF
TGTGCCAGCAGCTTCCCAGACCTCGGCTACGAGCAGTACTTC
>TRBD2|TRBV7-3|-|14|TRBJ2-1
CASSQRGTYNEQFF
TGTGCCAGCAGCCAGCGGGGGACCTACAATGAGCAGTTCTTC
>-|TRBV5-1|many|15|TRBJ2-7
CASSPPAIGVYEQYF
TGCGCCAGCAGCCCACCGGCCATAGGGGTGTACGAGCAGTACTTC
>TRBD1|TRBV18|many|15|TRBJ1-5
CASSPGQGPNQPQHF
TGTGCCAGCTCACCGGGACAGGGGCCCAATCAGCCCCAGCATTTT